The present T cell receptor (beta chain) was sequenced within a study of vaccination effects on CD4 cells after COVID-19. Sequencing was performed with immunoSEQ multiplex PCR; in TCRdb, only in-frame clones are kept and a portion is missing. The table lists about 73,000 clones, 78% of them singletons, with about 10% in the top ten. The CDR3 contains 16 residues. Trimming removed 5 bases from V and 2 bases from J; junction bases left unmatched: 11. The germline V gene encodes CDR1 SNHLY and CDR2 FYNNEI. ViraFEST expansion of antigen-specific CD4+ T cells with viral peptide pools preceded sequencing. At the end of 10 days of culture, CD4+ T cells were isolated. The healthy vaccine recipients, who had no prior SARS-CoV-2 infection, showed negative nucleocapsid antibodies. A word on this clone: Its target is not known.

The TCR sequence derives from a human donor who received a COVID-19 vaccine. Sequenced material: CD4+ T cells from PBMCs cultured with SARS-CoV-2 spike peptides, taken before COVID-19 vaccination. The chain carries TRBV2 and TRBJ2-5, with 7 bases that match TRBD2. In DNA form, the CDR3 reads TGTGCCAGCAGTCCAAGGGTAGCGGGCTTACAAGAGACCCAGTACTTC. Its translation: CASSPRVAGLQETQYF.